One sample yielded the 10 T cell receptor beta chains listed below, sequenced in a study of neurological immune-mediated disorders. TCRdb called the 5' RACE reads again in MiXCR, with one record for every CDR3 protein. In the table there are 95,000 or so distinct CDR3 sequences, around 3.4% of which are singletons. The sequenced material came from PBMCs. The source is a woman between 18 and 30 years old with multiple sclerosis.

This clonotype was recorded a few times. This chain uses TRBV19 with TRBJ1-5, with TRBD1 matching over 7 bases. CDR3 size: 14 residues. The J segment lost 0 bases and the V segment lost 9 bases, leaving 5 bases of the junction unmatched. Germline V gene data show CDR1 as LNHDA and CDR2 as SQIVND (reference sequence). The CDR3 DNA reads TGTGCCAGCCGGGGACAGCTTAGCAATCAGCCCCAGCATTTT. It encodes CASRGQLSNQPQHF. Filled out from reference TRBV19 and TRBJ1-5, the complete variable domain reads DGGITQSPKYLFRKEGQNVTLSCEQNLNHDAMYWYRQDPGQGLRLIYYSQIVNDFQKGDIAEGYSVSREKKESFPLTVTSAQKNPTAFYLCASRGQLSNQPQHFGDGTRLSIL.

This clonotype showed up many times. The V gene is TRBV7-2, the J gene TRBJ2-1; D possibly uses TRBD1 or TRBD2 (6 bases each). Germline V lookup: CDR1 SGHTA, CDR2 FQGNSA. V was clipped by 4 bases and J by 8 bases, with 18 bases between them. The CDR3 covers 15 residues. The CDR3 reads CASSSNRDLADEQFF. CDR3 nucleotide sequence: TGTGCCAGCAGCTCAAACAGGGATTTAGCGGATGAGCAGTTCTTC.

This clonotype was counted at least ten times. V is TRBV5-3 and J is TRBJ2-5; D is possibly TRBD2 (6 bases). TRBV5-3 is flagged as an ORF with uncertain function. The V and J ends lost 4 bases and 2 bases respectively, with 9 bases between them. The CDR3 is 13 residues long. CDR3: CARSNREQETQYF. Here the CDR3 DNA reads TGTGCCAGAAGCAACCGGGAGCAAGAGACCCAGTACTTC.

This clonotype was observed at least ten times. The chain employs TRBV4-2 and TRBJ1-2; a weak D match, TRBD1 (6 bases). The CDR3 loop spans 19 amino acids. Germline-derived CDR1 and CDR2 are LGHNA and YNFKEQ. Trimming left V 4 bases short and J 3 bases short, with 27 bases between. CDR3 nucleotide sequence: TGTGCCAGCAGCCTGGGGATCCACCGAGGGGGACAAGGGGACTATGGCTACACCTTC. Protein sequence: CASSLGIHRGGQGDYGYTF.

This clonotype was detected ten times or more. This rearrangement joins TRBV2 to TRBJ2-2; D might be TRBD1 or TRBD2, each matching 5 bases. CDR1 is SNHLY, CDR2 FYNNEI, per germline. The V end lost 6 bases, the J end lost 6 bases, and 20 bases lay between the germline ends. The CDR3 contains 16 residues. CDR3 nucleotide sequence: TGTGCCAGCAGGGGGTTATGGGGGAGAGGTCCCGGGGAGCTGTTTTTT. This encodes CASRGLWGRGPGELFF.

Many counts were recorded for this clonotype. The J gene is TRBJ2-7, the V gene TRBV5-1; maybe TRBD2 (5 bases). The CDR3 has 16 residues. V gave up 4 bases and J gave up 3 bases, with 20 bases separating them. Germline lookup yields CDR1 SGHRS and CDR2 YFSETQ. The CDR3 coding sequence is TGCGCCAGCAGCCCGGTGAAGACCGGTCGGGACTACGAGCAGTACTTC. Protein sequence: CASSPVKTGRDYEQYF.

About this clonotype: Being one base from a much bigger clone, this may be a read error. V is TRBV20-1 and J is TRBJ2-7; D is unclear. The CDR3 has 13 amino acids. The germline gives CDR1 DFQATT, CDR2 SNEGSKA (reference sequence). With 4 bases removed from V and 4 bases from J, the gap between germline ends came to 14 bases. This CDR3 reads CSAKGIDPYEQYF. CDR3 sequence (DNA): TGCAGTGCTAAAGGGATAGACCCTTACGAGCAGTACTTC.

This clonotype was recorded many times. V and J are TRBV6-6 and TRBJ2-2; maybe TRBD2 (6 bases). Germline loops: CDR1 MNHNY, CDR2 SVGAGI (reference sequence). V lost 6 bases, J lost 0 bases, and 17 bases lay in between. This CDR3 is built from 17 residues. As DNA, the CDR3 is TGTGCCAGCAGCCCTAAGGGACTTCTAACGAACACCGGGGAGCTGTTTTTT. This sequence encodes CASSPKGLLTNTGELFF.

This clonotype appeared many times. This chain links TRBV2 with TRBJ2-1, with D hard to call. V was shortened by 6 bases and J by 0 bases, with 21 bases between the two germline ends. The germline V gene has CDR1 SNHLY and CDR2 FYNNEI. The CDR3 sequence is 18 residues long. The CDR3 sequence is CASRKGWIVQSSYNEQFF. The CDR3 DNA reads TGTGCCAGCAGGAAGGGCTGGATCGTACAAAGCTCCTACAATGAGCAGTTCTTC.

This chain links TRBV6-1 with TRBJ2-1, with D maybe TRBD1 (5 bases). The germline V gene has CDR1 MNHNS and CDR2 SASEGT. The length of the CDR3 is 15 residues. Trimming shortened V by 2 bases and J by 2 bases, and 10 bases separated the two germline ends. CDR3 DNA: TGTGCCAGCAGTGAACTGAGACAGCCCTACAATGAGCAGTTCTTC. It translates to CASSELRQPYNEQFF.